This T cell receptor beta chain is from a study of tumor-infiltrating lymphocytes in primary liver carcinoma. On the study more broadly: Cases comprised patients with primary liver carcinoma who received surgical resection. With diameters of roughly 4 to 11 cm, tumors were stage T1-T3 N0M0. Study-level results: For tumor-adjacent and tumor-blood pairs, overlap was less than that seen for tumor region pairs. Tumors significantly exceeded blood in top-250-clone fraction (p = 0.039).

Germline DNA was also extracted, with blood RNA taken from unsorted whole blood. TCR beta cDNA was prepared out of 450 to 500 ng total RNA by means of a constant-region primer. Three-round nested multiplex PCR performed with slightly modified ARM-PCR produced the TCR beta libraries. The two initial PCR rounds, nine to eleven cycles each, used TRBV1-TRBV30 forward and C-beta reverse primers. TCRdb passed the multiplex PCR reads through MiXCR, listing each CDR3 protein once. This table has some 200,000 distinct CDR3 sequences, 65% appearing once. Concerning this clonotype: Its antigen is unknown. A junction boundary mismatches the germline segment, possibly from a read error.

The CDR3 runs to 15 residues. CDR1 is SGHNT, CDR2 YYREEE, per germline (reference sequence). The specimen was peripheral blood. The origin of this receptor is a woman aged 55-70 years with primary liver carcinoma and hepatitis B virus infection. V and J are TRBV5-4 and TRBJ1-2; unclear D gene. The CDR3 region has the DNA TGTGCCAGCAGCTTGACCTCGGAAGCTAACTATGACTACACCTTT. It codes for CASSLTSEANYDYTF.